Following are 15 T cell receptor beta chains from one sample sequenced in a study of T-cell memory formation after mild COVID-19. TCRdb analysed the 5' RACE reads with MiXCR anew, one entry per CDR3 protein. The data contain approximately 400,000 distinct CDR3 sequences, under 20% of them seen just once; the ten biggest clones take up roughly 21%. Sequencing input: PBMCs or a T cell subset sorted from them (not recorded which). The origin of the receptors is a man aged 18-30 years who had mild COVID-19 (a few samples of this study predate the infection). Cell type and time point are not known.

This clonotype was recorded a few times. The rearrangement links TRBV6-1 to TRBJ2-1, with D maybe TRBD1 (5 bases). The CDR3 has 15 residues. Germline V gene lookup returns CDR1 MNHNS and CDR2 SASEGT. V was clipped by 0 bases and J by 2 bases, with 8 bases between them. The CDR3 is CASSEAKGTYNEQFF. In nucleotides, the CDR3 is TGTGCCAGCAGTGAAGCTAAGGGGACCTACAATGAGCAGTTCTTC.

This clonotype appeared a few times. The genes are TRBV28 and TRBJ1-1; D unclear. The CDR3 extends over 16 amino acids. CDR1 and CDR2 from the germline V gene are MDHEN and SYDVKM. The V end lost 2 bases, the J end lost 0 bases, and 13 bases lay between the germline ends. The CDR3 spells CASSLALIYMNTEAFF. CDR3 bases: TGTGCCAGCAGTTTAGCCCTTATTTATATGAACACTGAAGCTTTCTTT. Using reference TRBV28 and TRBJ1-1 for the parts outside the CDR3, the full variable domain is DVKVTQSSRYLVKRTGEKVFLECVQDMDHENMFWYRQDPGLGLRLIYFSYDVKMKEKGDIPEGYSVSREKKERFSLILESASTNQTSMYLCASSLALIYMNTEAFFGQGTRLTVV.

The V gene is TRBV6-5, the J gene TRBJ1-2, with D possibly being TRBD1 (6 bases). The germline V and J ends were trimmed by 2 bases and 8 bases, with 24 bases remaining between them. CDR1 and CDR2 from the germline V gene are MNHEY and SVGAGI. The CDR3 loop spans 17 amino acids. The CDR3 sequence: CASSYRLPRTDISGYTF. For the CDR3, the DNA is TGTGCCAGCAGTTACAGACTACCACGGACAGATATTTCAGGCTACACCTTC.

At least ten counts were recorded for this clonotype. The V and J genes are TRBV7-2 and TRBJ1-2; D might be TRBD1 (5 bases). The CDR3 has 13 amino acids. Germline V gives CDR1 SGHTA, CDR2 FQGNSA. With 5 bases removed from V and 7 bases from J, the gap between germline ends came to 14 bases. The CDR3 nucleotides are TGTGCCAGCAGCCCGGGCACGGGGGTTGGCTACACCTTC. Its protein is CASSPGTGVGYTF.

This clonotype came up a few times. V is TRBV4-1 and J is TRBJ2-7, with D possibly TRBD2 on 7 matching bases. Germline V gene lookup returns CDR1 MGHRA and CDR2 YSYEKL. CDR3 size: 15 residues. Trimming left V 2 bases short and J 2 bases short, with 13 bases between. DNA of the CDR3: TGCGCCAGCAGCCAATACGGGGGGCGAGCCTACGAGCAGTACTTC. Its translation is CASSQYGGRAYEQYF.

The table lists this clonotype with a few counts. The chain has TRBV20-1 and TRBJ1-5; D call uncertain. V lost 6 bases and J 0 bases, leaving 12 bases between the germline ends. The CDR3 spans 14 residues. Germline V gene sequence: CDR1 DFQATT, CDR2 SNEGSKA (reference sequence). The CDR3, as DNA: TGCAGTGCCTATCAGACATATAGCAATCAGCCCCAGCATTTT. Protein product: CSAYQTYSNQPQHF.

The table lists this clonotype with a few counts. V is TRBV12-3 or TRBV12-4 and J is TRBJ2-5; maybe TRBD2 (5 bases). The V gene lost 6 bases and the J gene lost 7 bases, with 18 bases spanning the gap. CDR3 length equals 14 residues. CDR3 residues: CASSPGEKWGTQYF. Written as DNA, the CDR3 is TGTGCCAGCAGCCCCGGGGAGAAGTGGGGGACCCAGTACTTC.

The chain combines TRBV14 with TRBJ2-2; D uncertain. The CDR3 covers 13 residues. Trimming removed 1 base at V and 3 bases at J, with 3 bases between. Germline-derived CDR1 and CDR2 are SGHDN and FVKESK. Here the CDR3 reads CASSQVDTGELFF. CDR3 sequence (DNA): TGTGCCAGCAGCCAAGTAGACACCGGGGAGCTGTTTTTT. Full variable domain (missing parts from reference TRBV14 and TRBJ2-2): EAGVTQFPSHSVIEKGQTVTLRCDPISGHDNLYWYRRVMGKEIKFLLHFVKESKQDESGMPNNRFLAERTGGTYSTLKVQPAELEDSGVYFCASSQVDTGELFFGEGSRLTVL.

The CDR3 reads CSAQGGQGETQYF. CDR3 in DNA: TGCAGTGCCCAGGGGGGCCAAGGAGAGACCCAGTACTTC. The chain couples TRBV20-1 to TRBJ2-5, with D tentatively TRBD1 (7 bases). This CDR3 spans 13 amino acids. V was clipped by 6 bases and J by 4 bases, with 15 bases between them. CDR1 and CDR2 from the germline V gene are DFQATT and SNEGSKA (reference sequence).

This clonotype was found a few times. The rearrangement uses TRBV6-5 and TRBJ2-1; 10 bases are a match to TRBD1. The J segment lost 6 bases and the V segment lost 6 bases, leaving 11 bases of the junction unmatched. The germline V gene has CDR1 MNHEY and CDR2 SVGAGI. The CDR3 is 16 amino acids. CDR3 bases: TGTGCCAGCAGCGGTAATCCGGGACAGGGGTTCAATGAGCAGTTCTTC. Residues: CASSGNPGQGFNEQFF.

This clonotype was seen more than once but under ten times. The rearrangement joins TRBV9 to TRBJ2-5; 8 bases are shared with TRBD2. This CDR3 is 13 amino acids long. Per the germline V gene, CDR1 is SGDLS and CDR2 is YYNGEE. V shed 4 bases and J 4 bases; nucleotides not matched to a gene: 3. CDR3 sequence (DNA): TGTGCCAGCAGCATCGGACTAGCAGAGACCCAGTACTTC. Translating gives CASSIGLAETQYF.

This clonotype occurred a few times. The genes are TRBV30 and TRBJ2-1; 7 bases are a match to TRBD2. Unmatched junction bases numbered 6, after V lost 5 bases and J lost 5 bases. Germline V CDR1 and CDR2: GTSNPN, SVGIG (reference sequence). The CDR3 sequence is 13 residues long. CDR3 nucleotide sequence: TGTGCCTGGGGATTAGCGGGTCACAATGAGCAGTTCTTC. Amino acid sequence: CAWGLAGHNEQFF.

The CDR3 DNA is TGTGCCAGCAGCCTTCAGACGGGCCCCTATGGCTACACCTTC. Amino acid sequence: CASSLQTGPYGYTF. The V and J genes are TRBV11-1 and TRBJ1-2; D is unclear. The germline V and J ends were trimmed by 5 bases and 4 bases, with 14 bases remaining between them. This CDR3 contains 14 residues. Germline CDR1 reads SGHAT; CDR2 reads FQDESV (reference sequence).

This clonotype has just a few counts. The rearrangement joins TRBV7-2 to TRBJ2-3, with TRBD2 matching 9 bases. The CDR3 has 16 amino acids. Looked up from germline, CDR1 is SGHTA and CDR2 is FQGNSA. Trimming took 5 bases from V and 5 from J; bases not matched to a gene: 11. The CDR3 DNA sequence: TGTGCCAGCAGCCCGAGGGGGCGGGGGGGCAGAGATACGCAGTATTTT. Its translation: CASSPRGRGGRDTQYF.

V is TRBV2 and J is TRBJ2-1, with D unresolved. This CDR3 has 11 amino acids. Germline lookup yields CDR1 SNHLY and CDR2 FYNNEI. V was pared by 8 bases and J by 5 bases, with 7 bases between. CDR3 DNA sequence: TGTGCCAGCCGACGAGACAATGAGCAGTTCTTC. Translating it yields CASRRDNEQFF.